This entry features one T cell receptor (beta chain) sequence. The antigen is undetermined. This CDR3 is built from 16 residues. V dropped 0 bases and J dropped 5 bases, with 17 bases sitting between them. The germline CDR1 and CDR2 sequences are SGHRS and YFSETQ. Genomic DNA of every subset was divided equally among multiple immunoSEQ plates. Per sorted-subset replicate PCR, input was 150 to 250 ng DNA, representing roughly 29,000 T cell genomes. The table came from immunoSEQ multiplex PCR; TCRdb's copy has only in-frame clones and leaves some out. The data contain approximately 700,000 clones, approximately 73% of them singletons. The data were taken from a study of shared clonotypes between healthy human individuals. Study overall: With ages of 18 to 49, the donors were a couple of women and three men. Notes on the study in general: Since donors were few, the genetic and exposure-history diversity represented was limited.

Sequencing used memory CD4+ T cells sorted from blood. The subset here: CD45RA-negative fraction. V and J are TRBV5-1 and TRBJ2-5, with D maybe TRBD2 (6 bases). The TCR comes from a woman aged 30 to 39 in good health. As DNA, the CDR3 is TGCGCCAGCAGCTTGGCCGCGACGGGAGCTTCGGAGACCCAGTACTTC. As protein: CASSLAATGASETQYF. The full variable domain, completed using reference TRBV5-1 and TRBJ2-5, is KAGVTQTPRYLIKTRGQQVTLSCSPISGHRSVSWYQQTPGQGLQFLFEYFSETQRNKGNFPGRFSGRQFSNSRSEMNVSTLELGDSALYLCASSLAATGASETQYFGPGTRLLVL.